This entry features one T cell receptor (beta chain) sequence. The same CDR3 is also encoded by other DNA sequences in this sample. This specimen comes from a study of blood T cell repertoires in COVID-19. Turning to the study itself: The origin of the acute and convalescent COVID-19 samples was the United States, Italy and Spain.

Profiling relied on immunoSEQ multiplex PCR, and the TCRdb table lists in-frame clones only, not all of them. Here the sample spans more than 150,000 clones, under 90% being singletons. V dropped 0 bases and J dropped 7; count of bases not matched to a gene: 5. This CDR3 has 15 amino acids. The germline gives CDR1 LNHNV, CDR2 YYDKDF (reference sequence). The chain uses TRBV15 and TRBJ2-1, with 8 bases lining up with TRBD2. The TCR comes from a man aged 55 to 70 with acute or convalescent COVID-19. Sequencing was performed on peripheral blood. CDR3 amino acids: CATSREAGVGNEQFF. The CDR3 nucleotides read TGTGCCACCAGCAGAGAAGCGGGAGTGGGTAATGAGCAGTTCTTC. The variable domain in full, completed from reference TRBV15 and TRBJ2-1, reads DAMVIQNPRYQVTQFGKPVTLSCSQTLNHNVMYWYQQKSSQAPKLLFHYYDKDFNNEADTPDNFQSRRPNTSFCFLDIRSPGLGDTAMYLCATSREAGVGNEQFFGPGTRLTVL.